This T cell receptor beta chain comes out of a study of blood T cell repertoires in COVID-19. Libraries were prepared by immunoSEQ multiplex PCR; TCRdb keeps only in-frame clonotypes and omits some of them. This table holds 450,000 to 600,000 clones, roughly nine tenths found once. CDR3 length: 18 amino acids. This clonotype was obtained from a woman younger than 35 who had recovered from COVID-19. Sequencing was performed on PBMCs or T cells enriched from blood (not recorded which). The rearrangement uses TRBV21-1 and TRBJ1-5. TRBV21-1 is annotated as a pseudogene. This CDR3 is CASSKDQGGQGEDQPQHF. CDR3 nucleotide sequence: TGTGCCAGCAGCAAAGATCAAGGAGGGCAGGGAGAGGATCAGCCCCAGCATTTT.